The rows below give T cell receptor beta chains drawn from one sample of a study of blood T cell repertoires in COVID-19. Generated by immunoSEQ multiplex PCR, the TCRdb table keeps only in-frame clones and is missing some. The table has about 110,000 clones, approximately 84% seen once. Sequenced sample: peripheral blood. These receptors were collected from a man between 50 and 59 years old with acute or convalescent COVID-19. Each CDR3 is given with its conserved first and last residue. The D gene is left open where the match is weak. For some rows the clone size is stated as once, few or many, or as a class when expanded; others skip it.

clone_size j_call v_call d_call cdr3_nt cdr3_aa
. TRBJ2-5 TRBV6-1 . TGTGCCAGCAGTGAAGTGGCTAGCGCATACCAAGAGACCCAGTACTTC CASSEVASAYQETQYF
. TRBJ1-5 TRBV6-2/TRBV6-3 . TGTGCCAGCAGTTTCCTCCGAACTTCACCGGACGGACTTCCCAATCAGCCCCAGCATTTT CASSFLRTSPDGLPNQPQHF
. TRBJ1-4 TRBV2 TRBD1 TGTGCCAGCAGTGGTGGGACAGGGAATGAAAAACTGTTTTTT CASSGGTGNEKLFF
few TRBJ1-4 TRBV5-1 . TGCGCCAGCAGCTTCGCGGGTAGGAATGAAAAACTGTTTTTT CASSFAGRNEKLFF
few TRBJ2-1 TRBV23-1 . TGCGCCAGCAGTCAAGGGCCGACCTACAATGAGCAGTTCTTC CASSQGPTYNEQFF
. TRBJ1-3 TRBV5-1 TRBD1 TGCGCCAGCAGCGAACAGGGGGCGGGAAACACCATATATTTT CASSEQGAGNTIYF
. TRBJ1-2 TRBV5-1 . TGCGCCAGCAGCTTGGAGAGGGTGAACTATGGCTACACCTTC CASSLERVNYGYTF
once TRBJ1-3 TRBV10-3 . TGTGCCATCAGTGAACGAACAGTCTCTGGAAACACCATATATTTT CAISERTVSGNTIYF
. TRBJ1-5 TRBV5-5 . TGTGCCAGCAGCTTGGATTTAAGCAATCAGCCCCAGCATTTT CASSLDLSNQPQHF
. TRBJ2-2 TRBV7-9 . TGTGCCAGCAGCCAAATTTCCGGGCGGGCCGGGGAGCTGTTTTTT CASSQISGRAGELFF
. TRBJ2-3 TRBV4-1 TRBD2 TGCGCCAGCAGCCAATACCCGGGACTAGTAATCACAGATACGCAGTATTTT CASSQYPGLVITDTQYF
. TRBJ2-7 TRBV11-2 . TGTGCCAGCAGCTTACTTAGGGGCCAAACCCTCGAGCAGTACTTC CASSLLRGQTLEQYF
. TRBJ2-1 TRBV19 . TGTGCCAGTAGTATAGATTGGGGGAGGAATGAGCAGTTCTTC CASSIDWGRNEQFF
once TRBJ1-2 TRBV18 TRBD1 TGTGCCAGCTCACCAGGACAGGGGGTTCCCTATGGCTACACCTTC CASSPGQGVPYGYTF
. TRBJ2-6 TRBV23-1 . TGCGCCAGCAGTCAATTCGGCAGGGAGGCGGCTCGGGATTCTGGGGCCAACGTCCTGACTTTC CASSQFGREAARDSGANVLTF
. TRBJ1-2 TRBV5-5 . TGTGCCAGCAGCTTGGGCCAGGCTAACTATGGCTACACCTTC CASSLGQANYGYTF
few TRBJ1-2 TRBV18 . . CASSPVGQGTTPGNF
. TRBJ1-2 TRBV4-1 . TGCGCCAGCAGTTCGGCGGGGGGCGAGTACTATGGCTACACCTTC CASSSAGGEYYGYTF
. TRBJ1-1 TRBV3-1/TRBV3-2 . TGTGCCAGCAGCCAACCCGGGGGACGGGAAGCTTTCTTT CASSQPGGREAFF
. TRBJ2-7 TRBV10-3 . TGTGCCATCAGTGGCAGTTCCTACGAGCAGTACTTC CAISGSSYEQYF
once TRBJ1-2 TRBV29-1 TRBD1 TGCAGCTCCCAGCGAGGACAGGGGTATGGCTACACCTTC CSSQRGQGYGYTF
. TRBJ1-2 TRBV5-1 . TGCGCCAGCAGCTTAGGGGGACGGGCCTATGGCTACACCTTC CASSLGGRAYGYTF
. TRBJ2-1 TRBV5-1 TRBD2 TGCGCCAGCAGCTTGGGAGCGGGGGTGCTCTACAATGAGCAGTTCTTC CASSLGAGVLYNEQFF
. TRBJ1-1 TRBV19 . TGTGCCAGTAGTATCCAAGGAGGCCGTGAAGCTTTCTTT CASSIQGGREAFF
. TRBJ2-3 TRBV3-1/TRBV3-2 . TGTGCCAGCAGTAGCAGCACAGATACGCAGTATTTT CASSSSTDTQYF
. TRBJ2-7 TRBV24-1 . TGTGCCACCAGCCAAAGGGGGGAGCAGTACTTC CATSQRGEQYF